The 23 T cell receptor beta chains below come from one sample, sequenced in a study of blood T cell repertoires in COVID-19. Sequenced by immunoSEQ multiplex PCR; TCRdb stores in-frame clones only, minus some. The data hold some 220,000 clones, with around 80% observed a single time. The material sequenced was peripheral blood. These receptors all stem from a woman older than 75 with active or convalescent COVID-19.

This sequence joins TRBV28 and TRBJ2-7, with D maybe TRBD1 (6 bases). V was pared by 4 bases and J by 3 bases, with 13 bases between. CDR1 is MDHEN and CDR2 is SYDVKM in the germline V gene. The CDR3 is 14 residues long. The CDR3 here is CASSSGQQLYEQYF. The CDR3 DNA sequence: TGTGCCAGCAGTTCCGGACAGCAACTCTACGAGCAGTACTTC.

The chain couples TRBV19 to TRBJ1-5; the D gene is possibly TRBD1 (6 bases). This CDR3 is built from 12 residues. Deletions cut 10 bases from V and 7 bases from J, with 14 bases between. Looked up from germline, CDR1 is LNHDA and CDR2 is SQIVND (reference sequence). The CDR3 DNA reads TGTGCCATAGGGGGAGGGGGGCAGCCCCAGCATTTT. This translates into CAIGGGGQPQHF.

The rearrangement uses TRBV12-3 or TRBV12-4 and TRBJ1-3, with unresolved D. This CDR3 is built from 13 residues. V was pared by 8 bases and J by 4 bases, with 12 bases between. As DNA, the CDR3 is TGTGCCAGCCACCTACGAGGGGGAAACACCATATATTTT. Its translation is CASHLRGGNTIYF.

The rearrangement uses TRBV29-1 and TRBJ2-7, with D perhaps TRBD2 (6 bases). The CDR3 length is 11 residues. Trimming took 3 bases from V and 3 from J, leaving 6 bases between them. Per the germline V gene, CDR1 is SQVTM and CDR2 is ANQGSEA. CDR3 sequence reads: CSVDSGYEQYF. CDR3 nucleotides: TGCAGCGTTGATAGCGGCTACGAGCAGTACTTC.

The chain employs TRBV19 and TRBJ2-3, with D possibly matching TRBD2 (6 bases). CDR1 and CDR2 (germline): LNHDA, SQIVND (reference sequence). CDR3 length: 15 amino acids. The V end was cut by 6 bases, the J end by 0 bases, with 13 bases between. CDR3 DNA sequence: TGTGCCAGTAGAAGTGGAGGGCGGAGCACAGATACGCAGTATTTT. This codes for CASRSGGRSTDTQYF. Drawing the rest from reference TRBV19 and TRBJ2-3, the complete variable domain is DGGITQSPKYLFRKEGQNVTLSCEQNLNHDAMYWYRQDPGQGLRLIYYSQIVNDFQKGDIAEGYSVSREKKESFPLTVTSAQKNPTAFYLCASRSGGRSTDTQYFGPGTRLTVL.

This sequence joins TRBV15 and TRBJ1-1, with 8 bases identical to TRBD1. J gave up 4 bases and V 0 bases, and 10 bases lay outside the gene matches. The CDR3 contains 17 residues. Germline CDR1 reads LNHNV; CDR2 reads YYDKDF (reference sequence). The CDR3 DNA is TGTGCCACCAGCAGAGATCGGAACAACAGGGGGGGCACTGAAGCTTTCTTT. Amino acids: CATSRDRNNRGGTEAFF. Full variable domain (outside the CDR3, taken from reference TRBV15 and TRBJ1-1): DAMVIQNPRYQVTQFGKPVTLSCSQTLNHNVMYWYQQKSSQAPKLLFHYYDKDFNNEADTPDNFQSRRPNTSFCFLDIRSPGLGDTAMYLCATSRDRNNRGGTEAFFGQGTRLTVV.

The gene calls are TRBV4-3 and TRBJ2-1, with D perhaps TRBD1 (5 bases). There are 15 residues in the CDR3. CDR1 is LGHNA, CDR2 YSLEER, per germline. The V and J ends lost 0 bases and 7 bases respectively, with 13 bases between them. CDR3 nucleotides: TGCGCCAGCAGCCAAGATTCTGGCAGGGTGAATGAGCAGTTCTTC. It encodes CASSQDSGRVNEQFF.

This clone was counted only a few times. J is TRBJ2-6 and V is TRBV4-1, with D perhaps matching TRBD2 (5 bases). Germline CDR1 is MGHRA and CDR2 is YSYEKL. V was pared by 0 bases and J by 0 bases, with 6 bases between. The CDR3 is 16 residues long. The CDR3 region is CASSQDGLSGANVLTF. DNA of the CDR3: TGCGCCAGCAGCCAAGATGGACTCTCTGGGGCCAACGTCCTGACTTTC.

As DNA, the CDR3 is TGTGCCAGCAGCCCCCGAGCGACCTCCTACGAGCAGTACTTC. Its translation is CASSPRATSYEQYF. The chain employs TRBV3-1 (or the pseudogene TRBV3-2) and TRBJ2-7, with no clear D. The germline CDR1 and CDR2 sequences are LGHDT and YNNKEL (reference sequence). The CDR3 loop spans 14 amino acids. V lost 4 bases and J lost 0, with 10 bases in between.

The table lists this clone with a count of one. This chain connects TRBV1 to TRBJ1-2; TRBD1 is taken as the D call from the table, unchecked against the DNA. TRBV1 is a pseudogene locus. This CDR3 is built from 15 residues. This CDR3 reads CTSSQDRPGYNGYTF. CDR3 DNA: TGCACCAGCAGCCAAGATCGGCCAGGGTATAATGGCTACACCTTC.

In this sample, this clone turned up once. One end of the junction does not line up with germline, which may come from a read error. This rearrangement joins TRBV7-2 to TRBJ2-5, with D perhaps matching TRBD2 (6 bases). The CDR3 spans 15 residues. CDR1 and CDR2 from the germline V gene are SGHTA and FQGNSA. CDR3: CASSLAALAKETQYF. CDR3 DNA: TGTGCCAGCAGCCTAGCCGCGCTAGCGAAAGAGACCCAGTACTTC.

The CDR3 reads CASSPGTGFHNEQFF. The DNA of the CDR3 is TGTGCCAGCAGTCCCGGGACAGGGTTTCACAATGAGCAGTTCTTC. The chain is built from TRBV7-8 and TRBJ2-1; TRBD1 matches 9 bases. The CDR3 runs 15 residues. CDR1 is SGHVS, CDR2 FQNEAQ, per germline. Trimming at V came to 6 bases and at J to 5 bases, leaving 8 bases not matched to a gene.

The CDR3 loop is CASNPSGTDTQYF. Written as DNA, the CDR3 is TGTGCCAGCAATCCCTCAGGGACAGATACGCAGTATTTT. The chain combines TRBV6-5 with TRBJ2-3; TRBD1 is a possible D gene (5 bases). The CDR3 is 13 amino acids. V lost 7 bases and J 3 bases, leaving 11 bases between the germline ends. The germline gives CDR1 MNHEY, CDR2 SVGAGI.

The chain joins TRBV4-2 to TRBJ2-5; the match to TRBD1 covers 7 bases. With 4 bases clipped from V and 0 bases from J, the junction kept 2 bases outside the gene matches. The CDR3 extends over 14 amino acids. Germline V lookup: CDR1 LGHNA, CDR2 YNFKEQ. CDR3 residues: CASSPGQHQETQYF. The DNA of the CDR3 is TGTGCCAGCAGCCCGGGACAGCACCAAGAGACCCAGTACTTC.

The chain employs TRBV11-3 and TRBJ2-7; 7 nucleotides line up with TRBD1. The CDR3 covers 14 residues. Germline values: CDR1 SGHNT, CDR2 YENEEA. The V segment lost 1 base and the J segment 11 bases; nucleotides outside the gene matches: 11. In DNA, the CDR3 is TGTGCCAGCAGCTTAGCAAAAGGACAGGCATTCGAGTACTTC. This translates into CASSLAKGQAFEYF.

The chain links TRBV5-1 to TRBJ2-7, with a possible D match to TRBD2 (6 bases). The CDR3 covers 14 residues. The germline V gene has CDR1 SGHRS and CDR2 YFSETQ. Trimming stripped 5 bases from V and 3 bases from J, with 15 bases between. The CDR3 sequence is CASRRENGVYEQYF. CDR3 nucleotides: TGCGCCAGCAGACGGGAGAATGGGGTCTACGAGCAGTACTTC.

The chain carries TRBV24-1 and TRBJ2-7, with D perhaps TRBD1 (5 bases). The CDR3 is 13 residues long. V gave up 5 bases and J gave up 3 bases, with 10 bases separating them. In germline, CDR1 is KGHDR, CDR2 SFDVKD. CDR3 DNA sequence: TGTGCCACCAGTGGCGGACACCACTACGAGCAGTACTTC. Translating gives CATSGGHHYEQYF.

The J gene is TRBJ1-6, the V gene TRBV27; no firm D call. The ends were cut back, 2 bases at V and 5 bases at J, with 4 bases in the middle. This CDR3 has 13 residues. Germline-derived CDR1 and CDR2 are MNHEY and SMNVEV (reference sequence). In DNA form, the CDR3 reads TGTGCCAGCAGTTTACTAAATAATTCACCCCTCCACTTT. Protein product: CASSLLNNSPLHF.

This clone has a handful of counts. The J gene is TRBJ1-1, the V gene TRBV4-3; 11 nucleotides match TRBD1. Germline CDR1 reads LGHNA; CDR2 reads YSLEER. Germline trimming cut 3 bases from V and 6 bases from J; bases unmatched to any gene: 3. The CDR3 has 14 amino acids. The CDR3 reads CASSQDRGRAEAFF. The DNA for the CDR3 is TGCGCCAGCAGCCAGGACAGGGGGCGGGCTGAAGCTTTCTTT.

The chain couples TRBV4-3 to TRBJ1-2; 7 bases line up with TRBD1. The CDR3 is 15 amino acids. Unmatched junction bases numbered 10, after V lost 5 bases and J lost 4 bases. Germline CDR1 reads LGHNA; CDR2 reads YSLEER. The CDR3 coding sequence is TGCGCCAGCAGCTCCGGACAGGACGAAATCTATGGCTACACCTTC. Translating it yields CASSSGQDEIYGYTF.

The chain recombines TRBV18 with TRBJ2-4; tentatively, D is TRBD2 (6 bases). The V and J ends lost 4 bases and 6 bases respectively, with 13 bases between them. The CDR3 runs to 14 residues. CDR1 and CDR2 (germline): KGHSH, LQKENI. The CDR3 spells CASSLGGPLNIQYF. The CDR3 region has the DNA TGTGCCAGCTCACTCGGGGGTCCCCTAAACATTCAGTACTTC.

The chain has TRBV12-3 or TRBV12-4 and TRBJ2-1; D unclear. V lost 3 bases and J 4 bases, leaving 7 bases between the germline ends. This CDR3 is 13 amino acids long. DNA for the CDR3: TGTGCCAGCAGTTTGCGCGGATACAATGAGCAGTTCTTC. It is translated as CASSLRGYNEQFF.

The chain combines TRBV11-2 with TRBJ2-1; possibly TRBD1 for D (5 bases). The V gene lost 7 bases and the J gene lost 4 bases, with 20 bases spanning the gap. CDR1 is SGHAT, CDR2 FQNNGV, per germline. The CDR3 runs 16 residues. In nucleotides, the CDR3 is TGTGCCAGCACCCGCGCCAGGGCGAGTACTTACAATGAGCAGTTCTTC. Translation gives CASTRARASTYNEQFF. Full variable domain (missing parts from reference TRBV11-2 and TRBJ2-1): EAGVAQSPRYKIIEKRQSVAFWCNPISGHATLYWYQQILGQGPKLLIQFQNNGVVDDSQLPKDRFSAERLKGVDSTLKIQPAKLEDSAVYLCASTRARASTYNEQFFGPGTRLTVL.